This TCR beta chain was sequenced during a study of blood T cell repertoires in COVID-19. The wider study: Samples taken during acute and convalescent COVID-19 were collected in the United States, Italy and Spain. The cDNA or gDNA used as material had been derived from T cells, B-cell-depleted T cells, or PBMCs.

Per the authors' pipeline: The authors estimated nucleated cell counts from reference gene primer amplification. TCRdb keeps only in-frame clones here, not all; method: immunoSEQ multiplex PCR. V and J calls and clone size are those listed in that table; D and trimming were worked out from the DNA. In the table there are under 250,000 clones, 80% to 90% of which are singletons. The sequencing sample was made of peripheral blood. This clonotype was obtained from a man aged 50-60 years with acute or convalescent COVID-19.

CDR3 protein: CASSPSGGSSYNEQFF. In DNA, the CDR3 is TGTGCCAGCTCACCATCAGGCGGGAGCAGCTACAATGAGCAGTTCTTC. The chain uses TRBV18 and TRBJ2-1, with TRBD2 matching 7 bases. CDR1 is KGHSH, CDR2 LQKENI, per germline. J gave up 3 bases and V 2 bases, and 7 bases lay outside the gene matches. CDR3 size: 16 residues.